This paragraph reports one T cell receptor (beta chain). Participants came from under 30 US areas, aged roughly 18 to 89 years. Donors were grouped by their self-reported clinical history. Cohort 3 donors counted as recovered after two negative PCRs, clearance, or resolved symptoms. The data were produced by immunoSEQ multiplex PCR, yet TCRdb's version contains in-frame clones alone and is incomplete. The sample includes roughly 190,000 clones, roughly 87% of them seen just once. Germline loops: CDR1 MNHEY, CDR2 SMNVEV (reference sequence). The CDR3 contains 14 residues. Trimming took 3 bases from V and 5 from J; bases not matched to a gene: 6. This sample is part of a study of blood T cell repertoires in COVID-19. About the study: Researchers got acute and convalescent COVID-19 samples from the United States, Italy and Spain.

This sequence originates from a woman in her 30s who had recovered from COVID-19. This chain uses TRBV27 with TRBJ2-7; 8 nucleotides match TRBD1. The sequenced material came from PBMCs or T cells enriched from blood (not recorded which). The CDR3 loop reads CASSLEAGGHEQYF. As DNA, the CDR3 is TGTGCCAGCAGTTTGGAGGCAGGGGGCCACGAGCAGTACTTC.